One sample yielded the 25 T cell receptor beta chains listed below, sequenced in a study of T cell responses to AZD1222 COVID-19 vaccine. Generated by immunoSEQ multiplex PCR, the TCRdb table keeps only in-frame clones and is missing some. The data hold 120,000 or so clones, with 75% to 90% observed a single time. Sequenced material: peripheral blood, taken on day 0 of AZD1222 vaccination. These receptor sequences come from an adult in good health.

V usage is TRBV4-2 and J usage is TRBJ2-2; 9 positions agree with TRBD1. V lost 0 bases, J lost 6 bases, and 2 bases stayed unmatched. Germline lookup yields CDR1 LGHNA and CDR2 YNFKEQ. The CDR3 consists of 15 residues. The CDR3 is CASSQETGGPGELFF. CDR3 sequence (DNA): TGTGCCAGCAGCCAAGAGACAGGGGGTCCCGGGGAGCTGTTTTTT.

This clone was counted once. The chain uses TRBV6-2 or TRBV6-3 and TRBJ2-3; TRBD2 matches at 8 bases. Unmatched junction bases numbered 7, after V lost 4 bases and J lost 1 base. Germline V gene sequence: CDR1 MNHEY, CDR2 SVGEGT. The CDR3 is made up of 16 amino acids. CDR3 DNA: TGTGCCAGCAGTTGGGTGGAGACTAGCGGCACAGATACGCAGTATTTT. Translating gives CASSWVETSGTDTQYF.

The rearrangement joins TRBV5-1 to TRBJ2-4, with TRBD2 as a possible D gene (6 bases). CDR3 size: 14 residues. V was cut by 4 bases and J by 8 bases, with 16 bases left in between. Germline values: CDR1 SGHRS, CDR2 YFSETQ. Written as DNA, the CDR3 is TGCGCCAGCAGCGCGGGACGCAGCCTTGACATTCAGTACTTC. The encoded protein is CASSAGRSLDIQYF.

The V call is TRBV6-1, the J call TRBJ2-7, with 7 bases aligning to TRBD1. Germline V gives CDR1 MNHNS, CDR2 SASEGT. V lost 3 bases, J lost 2 bases, and 4 bases stayed unmatched. This CDR3 has 14 residues. The CDR3 here is CASSDRDRPYEQYF. In DNA, the CDR3 is TGTGCCAGCAGTGACCGGGACAGACCCTACGAGCAGTACTTC.

The V and J genes are TRBV7-2 and TRBJ2-3; 11 bases map to TRBD2. CDR1 is SGHTA and CDR2 is FQGNSA in the germline V gene. The length of the CDR3 is 16 residues. V lost 0 bases and J lost 5; bases outside the gene matches: 4. The CDR3 loop is CASSLASGGALDTQYF. CDR3 sequence (DNA): TGTGCCAGCAGCTTAGCTAGCGGGGGGGCCCTAGATACGCAGTATTTT. The whole variable domain, remainder taken from reference TRBV7-2 and TRBJ2-3, is GAGVSQSPSNKVTEKGKDVELRCDPISGHTALYWYRQSLGQGLEFLIYFQGNSAPDKSGLPSDRFSAERTGGSVSTLTIQRTQQEDSAVYLCASSLASGGALDTQYFGPGTRLTVL.

The chain has TRBV4-2 and TRBJ1-6, with a weak D call TRBD1 (5 bases). The germline V gene has CDR1 LGHNA and CDR2 YNFKEQ. The V and J ends lost 4 bases and 10 bases respectively, with 17 bases between them. This CDR3 region has 15 residues. CDR3 sequence reads: CASSREAGRDSPLHF. In DNA, the CDR3 is TGTGCCAGCAGCCGGGAGGCAGGGCGCGACTCACCCCTCCACTTT.

The V call is TRBV30, the J call TRBJ2-7; D is undetermined. Trimming pared 5 bases from V and 1 base from J, leaving 6 bases between. The CDR3 extends over 11 amino acids. From germline, CDR1 is GTSNPN and CDR2 SVGIG (reference sequence). The chain's CDR3 is CAWGGSYEQYF. The CDR3 DNA follows: TGTGCCTGGGGTGGATCCTACGAGCAGTACTTC.

V is TRBV7-8 and J is TRBJ2-1; possible D gene TRBD2, 5 bases. This CDR3 is 12 amino acids long. Trimming cost V 2 bases and J 10 bases, with 9 bases left between them. Germline values: CDR1 SGHVS, CDR2 FQNEAQ. The chain's CDR3 is CASSLRGLEQFF. As DNA, the CDR3 is TGTGCCAGCAGCTTACGAGGGCTGGAGCAGTTCTTC.

This clone was counted once. The rearrangement joins TRBV18 to TRBJ2-7; D is ambiguous. Trimming removed 2 bases from V and 3 bases from J, with 8 bases in between. This CDR3 is 13 amino acids long. In germline, CDR1 is KGHSH, CDR2 LQKENI. CDR3: CASSPGVVYEQYF. CDR3 bases: TGTGCCAGCTCACCAGGGGTCGTCTACGAGCAGTACTTC.

The rearrangement joins TRBV6-5 to TRBJ2-7, with D hard to call. The CDR3 length is 13 residues. V lost 0 bases to trimming and J lost 2 bases, with 5 bases between them. The germline gives CDR1 MNHEY, CDR2 SVGAGI. In DNA, the CDR3 is TGTGCCAGCAGTTACTCGTCCCCCTACGAGCAGTACTTC. Protein product: CASSYSSPYEQYF.

The rearrangement links TRBV6-1 to TRBJ2-7, with TRBD2 matching 15 bases. Germline CDR1 MNHNS, CDR2 SASEGT. V trimming: 4 bases; J trimming: 7 bases; junction bases outside the gene matches: 8. The CDR3 spans 16 residues. CDR3 in amino acids: CASSAGLAGGRGEQYF. CDR3 nucleotide sequence: TGTGCCAGCAGTGCGGGACTAGCGGGAGGTAGGGGAGAGCAGTACTTC.

This chain links TRBV4-2 with TRBJ2-3; no reliable D call. The CDR3 is 14 amino acids. CDR1 LGHNA and CDR2 YNFKEQ come from the germline V gene. The V end was cut by 1 base, the J end by 6 bases, with 11 bases between. CDR3 amino acids: CASSQAGGMDTQYF. CDR3 in DNA: TGTGCCAGCAGCCAAGCAGGCGGCATGGATACGCAGTATTTT.

The chain carries TRBV2 and TRBJ2-2; the D gene is possibly TRBD1 (7 bases). The CDR3 extends over 15 amino acids. V was trimmed by 6 bases and J by 5 bases, leaving 16 bases between them. In germline, CDR1 is SNHLY, CDR2 FYNNEI. The CDR3 DNA sequence: TGTGCCAGCAGCAGGACAGGACTAACGACCGGGGAGCTGTTTTTT. It translates to CASSRTGLTTGELFF.

This chain joins TRBV9 and TRBJ1-3; 10 nucleotides match TRBD1. Trimming removed 7 bases from V and 4 bases from J; junction bases left unmatched: 5. The CDR3 length is 14 residues. Germline V CDR1 and CDR2: SGDLS, YYNGEE. The CDR3 DNA follows: TGTGCCAGCGGGACAGGGGCGAGCGGAAACACCATATATTTT. Amino acids: CASGTGASGNTIYF.

The chain recombines TRBV19 with TRBJ1-5; 10 nucleotides align to TRBD1. The ends lost 10 bases at V and 6 bases at J; junction bases unmatched: 15. Germline CDR1 and CDR2: LNHDA and SQIVND (reference sequence). The CDR3 is 16 amino acids. DNA for the CDR3: TGTGCCACTCATCCTTGGGGGACAGGGGAAAGTCAGCCCCAGCATTTT. It encodes CATHPWGTGESQPQHF.

The chain is built from TRBV3-1 (or the pseudogene TRBV3-2) and TRBJ1-1; D uncertain. This CDR3 has 12 amino acids. V dropped 2 bases and J dropped 3 bases, with 4 bases sitting between them. CDR1 and CDR2 from the germline V gene are LGHDT and YNNKEL (reference sequence). For the CDR3, the DNA is TGTGCCAGCAGCCAATGGGACACTGAAGCTTTCTTT. It is translated as CASSQWDTEAFF.

CDR3 sequence (DNA): TGCGCCAGCAGCTTTCAACAGGGGGGAGATAATTCACCCCTCCACTTT. It codes for CASSFQQGGDNSPLHF. The gene calls are TRBV5-1 and TRBJ1-6; TRBD1 matches at 8 bases. Germline-derived CDR1 and CDR2 are SGHRS and YFSETQ. Trimming removed 2 bases from V and 5 bases from J; junction bases left unmatched: 6. The CDR3 totals 16 residues.

The rearrangement links TRBV4-1 to TRBJ2-1; 9 bases agree with TRBD1. CDR3 length equals 18 residues. V gave up 5 bases and J gave up 3 bases; unmatched junction bases: 14. Germline CDR1 and CDR2: MGHRA and YSYEKL. Here the CDR3 DNA reads TGCGCCAGCAGCACGGGACAGGGAGTCGGAGAGGGCTACAATGAGCAGTTCTTC. Protein: CASSTGQGVGEGYNEQFF.

The chain couples TRBV6-5 to TRBJ1-1, with D uncertain. This CDR3 spans 15 amino acids. Between the trimmed V and J ends, which lost 5 bases and 1 base, there was a span of 14 bases. Germline CDR1 reads MNHEY; CDR2 reads SVGAGI. The CDR3 here is CASSLISSGNTEAFF. The CDR3 nucleotides are TGTGCCAGCAGTCTGATAAGCTCTGGGAACACTGAAGCTTTCTTT.

V and J are TRBV19 and TRBJ1-6; TRBD1 might be the D (5 bases). With 9 bases removed from V and 7 bases from J, the gap between germline ends came to 13 bases. Germline CDR1 reads LNHDA; CDR2 reads SQIVND (reference sequence). This CDR3 is built from 13 residues. The CDR3 DNA is TGTGCCAGGGGGGGGACTGCCAATTCACCCCTCCACTTT. This codes for CARGGTANSPLHF.

The rearrangement links TRBV7-2 to TRBJ1-6; no definite D call. With 0 bases removed from V and 8 bases from J, the gap between germline ends came to 11 bases. Germline CDR1 reads SGHTA; CDR2 reads FQGNSA. This CDR3 region has 15 residues. The CDR3 spells CASSLALGRDSPLHF. The CDR3 region has the DNA TGTGCCAGCAGCTTAGCGCTCGGGCGTGATTCACCCCTCCACTTT. Full variable domain (remainder filled in from reference TRBV7-2 and TRBJ1-6): GAGVSQSPSNKVTEKGKDVELRCDPISGHTALYWYRQSLGQGLEFLIYFQGNSAPDKSGLPSDRFSAERTGGSVSTLTIQRTQQEDSAVYLCASSLALGRDSPLHFGNGTRLTVT.

V gene TRBV5-1 combines with J gene TRBJ2-5, with a possible D match to TRBD2 (5 bases). Germline CDR1 and CDR2: SGHRS and YFSETQ. The V and J ends lost 5 bases and 1 base respectively, with 18 bases between them. This CDR3 contains 16 residues. CDR3 sequence: CASSLGSASLQETQYF. The CDR3 bases are TGCGCCAGCAGTCTTGGGAGTGCCAGCCTCCAAGAGACCCAGTACTTC.

The chain is built from TRBV6-1 and TRBJ1-1; D gene ambiguous. The V end was cut by 2 bases, the J end by 4 bases, with 11 bases between. Looked up from germline, CDR1 is MNHNS and CDR2 is SASEGT. This CDR3 comprises 14 residues. In DNA form, the CDR3 reads TGTGCCAGCAGTGAATATGTAGGGCCCACTGAAGCTTTCTTT. It codes for CASSEYVGPTEAFF.

In nucleotides, the CDR3 is TGTGCCAGCAGCCCCGCGGGCTACGAGCAGTACTTC. Its translation is CASSPAGYEQYF. The chain combines TRBV6-5 with TRBJ2-7; D perhaps matches TRBD2 (5 bases). Germline CDR1 is MNHEY and CDR2 is SVGAGI. V lost 6 bases and J 3 bases, leaving 9 bases between the germline ends. CDR3 length: 12 amino acids.

The chain combines TRBV2 with TRBJ2-3; 7 bases align to TRBD2. Germline assignment: CDR1 SNHLY and CDR2 FYNNEI. The length of the CDR3 is 18 residues. With 4 bases clipped from V and 4 bases from J, the junction kept 17 bases outside the gene matches. The CDR3: CASSARPRGGSPADTQYF. DNA for the CDR3: TGTGCCAGCAGTGCTCGTCCGAGGGGCGGGAGCCCCGCAGATACGCAGTATTTT.